The text below deals with one T cell receptor beta chain. Trimming removed 3 bases from V and 0 bases from J, with 8 bases in between. In germline, CDR1 is KGHSH, CDR2 LQKENI. This CDR3 contains 14 residues. TCRdb keeps only in-frame clones here, not all; method: immunoSEQ multiplex PCR. This sample has roughly 100,000 clones; about nine tenths occur once, and the top ten carry 1.6%. This entry belongs to a study of T cell changes during pregnancy in multiple sclerosis. The clonotype comes from a female donor with multiple sclerosis, enrolled in a pregnancy study. The gene calls are TRBV18 and TRBJ1-2; maybe TRBD1 (5 bases). The material sequenced was peripheral blood, taken after pregnancy. The CDR3 nucleotides are TGTGCCAGCTCACCTAAGACAGCTAACTATGGCTACACCTTC. As protein: CASSPKTANYGYTF.